These 14 T cell receptor beta chains share one sample of origin, sequenced in a study of T cells after yellow fever vaccination (dated by TCRdb to about 2019). This sample's treatment or condition label indicates: live attenuated yellow fever vaccine strain. Libraries came from 5' RACE. The reads were generated on an Illumina HiSeq 2500. TCRdb handled the public reads itself, with Q25 trimming in fastp and clone calling in MiXCR, and kept productive beta chains. A single entry per CDR3 protein holds the most common genes and DNA from its merged rows. Here the sample has 100,000 to 150,000 distinct CDR3 sequences; 6.5% to 8% occur a single time. The ten largest clones add up to 2.5% of the sample. The sample here was CD4+ T cells sorted from PBMCs, taken 10 days after the first yellow fever vaccination. The receptors derive from a man between 18 and 29 years old who received the YFV17D yellow fever vaccine.

This clonotype occurred a few times. J is TRBJ2-6 and V is TRBV23-1, with TRBD1 matching 9 bases. TRBV23-1 is labeled an ORF, and its function is uncertain. The trim removed 2 bases at V and 18 bases at J, leaving 11 bases unmatched. CDR3 length: 14 residues. The DNA of the CDR3 is TGCGCCAGCAGTCAAGCGCCACAGAGGACAGGGGCGACTTTC. Its translation is CASSQAPQRTGATF.

This clonotype was counted at least ten times. The rearrangement uses TRBV5-1 and TRBJ2-2; 10 bases map to TRBD1. The CDR3 consists of 14 residues. Germline V gene sequence: CDR1 SGHRS, CDR2 YFSETQ. V was clipped by 3 bases and J by 7 bases; unmatched bases: 3. CDR3 sequence reads: CASSSGQGIGELFF. In DNA form, the CDR3 reads TGCGCCAGCAGCTCGGGACAGGGGATCGGGGAGCTGTTTTTT.

Ten or more counts support this clonotype. The chain carries TRBV3-1 and TRBJ2-7, with D hard to call. There are 15 residues in the CDR3. With 1 base removed from V and 3 bases from J, the gap between germline ends came to 13 bases. Germline V lookup: CDR1 LGHDT, CDR2 YNNKEL (reference sequence). For the CDR3, the DNA is TGTGCCAGCAGCCAAGGCCTGAGTGCGAGCTACGAGCAGTACTTC. Translation gives CASSQGLSASYEQYF.

This clonotype was counted ten times or more. The chain combines TRBV5-1 with TRBJ2-7, with TRBD1 matching over 10 bases. The germline CDR1 and CDR2 sequences are SGHRS and YFSETQ. With V trimmed by 0 bases and J by 4 bases, 1 base remained unmatched. This CDR3 is built from 14 residues. The CDR3 coding sequence is TGCGCCAGCAGCTTGGGACAGGGGGCTTACGAGCAGTACTTC. The encoded protein is CASSLGQGAYEQYF.

This clonotype was seen many times. J is TRBJ2-5 and V is TRBV7-2; possibly TRBD1 for D (9 bases). V was shortened by 11 bases and J by 2 bases, with 21 bases between the two germline ends. The V gene's germline CDR1 is SGHTA and CDR2 FQGNSA. The CDR3 runs to 15 residues. The chain's CDR3 is CASKRGTGLQETQYF. The CDR3 DNA sequence: TGTGCCTCCAAGCGGGGGACAGGGTTGCAAGAGACCCAGTACTTC.

As regards this clonotype: A much larger clonotype is one base distant, so this may be a read error. The V and J genes are TRBV9 and TRBJ2-5; D is unclear. Per the germline V gene, CDR1 is SGDLS and CDR2 is YYNGEE. V was clipped by 0 bases and J by 7 bases, with 7 bases between them. CDR3 length: 12 residues. In DNA form, the CDR3 reads TGTGCCAGCAGCGTAGAATTTGGGACCCAGTACTTC. This encodes CASSVEFGTQYF.

This clonotype was observed at least ten times. The rearrangement joins TRBV12-3 or TRBV12-4 to TRBJ2-5; unclear D gene. The V and J ends lost 3 bases and 8 bases respectively, with 7 bases between them. The CDR3 extends over 11 amino acids. The CDR3 sequence is CASSFGLTQYF. In nucleotides, the CDR3 is TGTGCCAGCAGTTTCGGCCTAACCCAGTACTTC.

In the case of this clonotype: Compared with germline, one end of the junction differs, possibly owing to a read error. The chain combines TRBV27 with TRBJ2-1, with TRBD2 as a possible D gene (7 bases). This CDR3 spans 16 amino acids. CDR1 MNHEY and CDR2 SMNVEV come from the germline V gene (reference sequence). CDR3 sequence reads: CARSLNKGGGSDEQFF. The CDR3 DNA is TGTGCCCGCAGTTTAAATAAGGGCGGGGGCTCGGATGAGCAGTTCTTC.

V gene TRBV19 combines with J gene TRBJ2-1; D unresolved. V gave up 7 bases and J gave up 5 bases, with 9 bases separating them. This CDR3 has 12 residues. CDR1 LNHDA and CDR2 SQIVND come from the germline V gene (reference sequence). This chain's CDR3 is CASIHTNNEQFF. In DNA, the CDR3 is TGTGCCAGTATTCACACAAACAATGAGCAGTTCTTC.

This clonotype was recorded at least ten times. This chain uses TRBV12-3 or TRBV12-4 with TRBJ2-1; D uncertain. With 2 bases removed from V and 12 bases from J, the gap between germline ends came to 14 bases. The CDR3 consists of 13 residues. For the CDR3, the DNA is TGTGCCAGCAGTTTAACTACCCAAGGTAGGCAGTTCTTC. Translated: CASSLTTQGRQFF.

This clonotype was counted at least ten times. J is TRBJ1-3 and V is TRBV7-6; no reliable D call. The germline gives CDR1 SGHVS, CDR2 FNYEAQ. The V end lost 5 bases, the J end lost 1 base, and 15 bases lay between the germline ends. This CDR3 comprises 16 residues. The CDR3: CASSPTSRLSGNTIYF. The DNA for the CDR3 is TGTGCCAGCAGCCCAACCTCTAGGCTGTCTGGAAACACCATATATTTT.

This clonotype has a count of ten or more. J is TRBJ1-3 and V is TRBV9; maybe TRBD1 (5 bases). The CDR3 sequence is 15 residues long. Trimming shortened V by 0 bases and J by 0 bases, and 7 bases separated the two germline ends. Germline-derived CDR1 and CDR2 are SGDLS and YYNGEE. The CDR3 is CASSVAQGSGNTIYF. The DNA for the CDR3 is TGTGCCAGCAGCGTAGCTCAGGGCTCTGGAAACACCATATATTTT.

This clonotype was recorded many times. This chain joins TRBV28 and TRBJ2-7, with a tentative D call TRBD1 (6 bases). Per the germline V gene, CDR1 is MDHEN and CDR2 is SYDVKM. V was shortened by 6 bases and J by 1 base, with 16 bases between the two germline ends. There are 15 residues in the CDR3. CDR3 DNA: TGTGCCAGCAGCACCCCCTGGACAGCTTCCTACGAGCAGTACGTC. This sequence encodes CASSTPWTASYEQYV.

The table lists this clonotype with many counts. The V gene is TRBV20-1, the J gene TRBJ2-5, with D perhaps matching TRBD2 (7 bases). CDR3 length: 13 amino acids. Germline CDR1 is DFQATT and CDR2 is SNEGSKA (reference sequence). V was pared by 6 bases and J by 5 bases, with 16 bases between. The CDR3 reads CSASPAGAETQYF. DNA of the CDR3: TGCAGTGCCAGCCCCGCGGGGGCCGAGACCCAGTACTTC.